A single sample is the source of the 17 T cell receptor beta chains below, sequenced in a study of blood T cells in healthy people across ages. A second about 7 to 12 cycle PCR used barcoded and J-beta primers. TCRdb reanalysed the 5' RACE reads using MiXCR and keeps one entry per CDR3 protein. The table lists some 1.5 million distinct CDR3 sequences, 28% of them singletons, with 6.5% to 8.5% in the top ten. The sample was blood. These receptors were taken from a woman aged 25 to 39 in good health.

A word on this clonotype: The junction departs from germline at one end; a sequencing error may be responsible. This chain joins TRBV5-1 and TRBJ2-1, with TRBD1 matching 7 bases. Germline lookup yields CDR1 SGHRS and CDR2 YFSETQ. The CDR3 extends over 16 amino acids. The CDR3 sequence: CASSLATGSSYNGQFF. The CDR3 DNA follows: TGCGCCAGCAGCTTGGCGACAGGGAGTTCCTACAATGGGCAGTTCTTC.

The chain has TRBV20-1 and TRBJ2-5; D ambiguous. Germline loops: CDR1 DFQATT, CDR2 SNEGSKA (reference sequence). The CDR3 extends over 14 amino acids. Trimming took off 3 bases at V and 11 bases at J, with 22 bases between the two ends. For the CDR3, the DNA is TGCAGTGCTAGTGACAAGCGTGTCTACAATGAGCAGTACTTC. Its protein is CSASDKRVYNEQYF.

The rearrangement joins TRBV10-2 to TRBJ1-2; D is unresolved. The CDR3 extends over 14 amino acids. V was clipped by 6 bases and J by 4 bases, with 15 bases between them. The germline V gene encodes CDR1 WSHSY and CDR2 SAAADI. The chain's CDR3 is CASREMGSIYGYTF. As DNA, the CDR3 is TGCGCCAGCAGGGAGATGGGGTCCATCTATGGCTACACCTTC.

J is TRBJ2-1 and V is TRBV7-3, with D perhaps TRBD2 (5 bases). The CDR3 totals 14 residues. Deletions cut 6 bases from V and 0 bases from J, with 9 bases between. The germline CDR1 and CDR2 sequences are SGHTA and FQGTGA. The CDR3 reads CASSRGISYNEQFF. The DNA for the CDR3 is TGTGCCAGCAGTCGAGGGATCTCCTACAATGAGCAGTTCTTC.

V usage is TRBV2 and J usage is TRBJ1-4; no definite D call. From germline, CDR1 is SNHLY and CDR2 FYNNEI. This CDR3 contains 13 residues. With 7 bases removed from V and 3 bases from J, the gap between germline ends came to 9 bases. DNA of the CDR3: TGTGCCAGCATATCCAGGCCTAATGAAAAACTGTTTTTT. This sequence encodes CASISRPNEKLFF.

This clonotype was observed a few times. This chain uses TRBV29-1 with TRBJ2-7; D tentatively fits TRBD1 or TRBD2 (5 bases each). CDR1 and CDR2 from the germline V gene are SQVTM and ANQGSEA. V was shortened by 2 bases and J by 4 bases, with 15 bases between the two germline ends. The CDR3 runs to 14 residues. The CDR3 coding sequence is TGCAGCGTTGAAATTGGGGACCCAGGGTACGAGCAGTACTTC. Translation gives CSVEIGDPGYEQYF.

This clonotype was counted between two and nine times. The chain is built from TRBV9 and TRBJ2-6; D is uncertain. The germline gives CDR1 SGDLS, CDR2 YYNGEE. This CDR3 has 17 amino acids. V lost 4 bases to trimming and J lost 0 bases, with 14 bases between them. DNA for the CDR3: TGTGCCAGCAGCAGAGATCCGTCGGCCTCTGGGGCCAACGTCCTGACTTTC. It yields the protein CASSRDPSASGANVLTF.

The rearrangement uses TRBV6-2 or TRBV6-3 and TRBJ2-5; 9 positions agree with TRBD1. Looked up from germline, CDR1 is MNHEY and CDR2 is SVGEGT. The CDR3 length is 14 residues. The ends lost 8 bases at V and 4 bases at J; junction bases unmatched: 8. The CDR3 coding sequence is TGTGCCAGCGCCAAAAGACAGGGGGGAGAGACCCAGTACTTC. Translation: CASAKRQGGETQYF.

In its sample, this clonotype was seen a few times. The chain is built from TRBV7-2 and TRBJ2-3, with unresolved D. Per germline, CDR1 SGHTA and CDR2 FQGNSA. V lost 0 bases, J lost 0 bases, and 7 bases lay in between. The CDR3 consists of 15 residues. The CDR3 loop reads CASSLALVSTDTQYF. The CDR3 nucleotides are TGTGCCAGCAGCTTAGCGCTAGTCAGCACAGATACGCAGTATTTT.

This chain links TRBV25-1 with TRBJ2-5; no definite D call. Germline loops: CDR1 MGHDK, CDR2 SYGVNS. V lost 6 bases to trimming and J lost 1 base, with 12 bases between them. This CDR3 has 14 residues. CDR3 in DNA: TGTGCCAGCAGGGAGACTGAAATCCAAGAGACCCAGTACTTC. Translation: CASRETEIQETQYF.

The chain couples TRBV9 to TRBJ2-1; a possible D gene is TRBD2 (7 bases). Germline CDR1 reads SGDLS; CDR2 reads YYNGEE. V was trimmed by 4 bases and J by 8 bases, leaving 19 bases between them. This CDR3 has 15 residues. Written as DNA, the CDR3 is TGTGCCAGCAGCTCCAGAGGGGGACTAAGCGATGAGCAGTTCTTC. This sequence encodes CASSSRGGLSDEQFF.

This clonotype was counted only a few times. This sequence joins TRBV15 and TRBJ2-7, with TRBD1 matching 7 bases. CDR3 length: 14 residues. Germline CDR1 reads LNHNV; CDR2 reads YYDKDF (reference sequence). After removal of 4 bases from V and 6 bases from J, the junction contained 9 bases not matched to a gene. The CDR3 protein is CATSTRTGRSEQYF. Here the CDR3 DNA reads TGTGCCACCAGCACTCGGACAGGTCGGTCCGAGCAGTACTTC.

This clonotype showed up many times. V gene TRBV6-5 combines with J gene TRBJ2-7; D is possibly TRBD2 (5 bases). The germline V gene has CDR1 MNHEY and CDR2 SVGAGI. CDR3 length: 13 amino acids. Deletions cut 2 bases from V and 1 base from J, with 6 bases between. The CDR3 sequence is CASSYQRSYEQYF. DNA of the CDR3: TGTGCCAGCAGTTACCAGCGGTCCTACGAGCAGTACTTC.

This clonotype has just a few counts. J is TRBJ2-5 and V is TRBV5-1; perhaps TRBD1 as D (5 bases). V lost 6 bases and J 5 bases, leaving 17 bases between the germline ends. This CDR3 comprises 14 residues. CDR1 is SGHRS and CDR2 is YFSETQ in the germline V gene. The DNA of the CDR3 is TGCGCCAGCACTCGCCAGGGTCTCAGGGAGACCCAGTACTTC. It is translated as CASTRQGLRETQYF.

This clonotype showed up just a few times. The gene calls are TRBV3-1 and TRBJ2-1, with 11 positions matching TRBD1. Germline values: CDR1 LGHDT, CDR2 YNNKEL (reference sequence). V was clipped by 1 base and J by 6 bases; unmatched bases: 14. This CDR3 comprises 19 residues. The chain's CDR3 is CASSQGARTGGRPGNEQFF. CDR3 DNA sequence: TGTGCCAGCAGCCAAGGAGCTCGGACAGGGGGCCGTCCGGGCAATGAGCAGTTCTTC.

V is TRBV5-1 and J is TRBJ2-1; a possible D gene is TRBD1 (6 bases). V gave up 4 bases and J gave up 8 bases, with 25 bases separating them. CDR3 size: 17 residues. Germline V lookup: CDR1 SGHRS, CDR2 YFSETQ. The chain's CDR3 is CASSLRLLGQPMDEQFF. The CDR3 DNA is TGCGCCAGCAGCCTCCGTTTGCTGGGACAACCTATGGATGAGCAGTTCTTC.

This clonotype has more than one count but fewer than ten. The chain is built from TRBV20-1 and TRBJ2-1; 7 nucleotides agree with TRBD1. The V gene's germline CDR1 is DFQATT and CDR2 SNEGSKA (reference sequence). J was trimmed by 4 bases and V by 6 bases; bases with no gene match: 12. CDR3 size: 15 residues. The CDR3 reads CSAPDRVKQYNEQFF. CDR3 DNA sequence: TGCAGTGCCCCTGACAGGGTTAAGCAGTACAATGAGCAGTTCTTC.